This T cell receptor beta chain comes out of a study of CD8 T cells in ankylosing spondylitis. Study-level findings and limits: What appeared characteristic of ankylosing spondylitis blood was a TCR beta motif of several highly homologous variants.

Remarks on this clonotype: The antigen remains undetermined.

The germline gives CDR1 SQVTM, CDR2 ANQGSEA. The CDR3 spans 14 residues. V was pared by 6 bases and J by 4 bases, with 6 bases of the junction left unmatched. Quantitative 5'-RACE with molecular barcodes was used to make the TCR beta libraries. Each CDR3 protein gets one entry after TCRdb re-called the 5' RACE reads with MiXCR. The sample lists 400,000 or so distinct CDR3 sequences, 25% to 30% occurring once. Material: blood, either unsorted or a sorted T cell fraction (not recorded which). The TCR comes from a male donor with ankylosing spondylitis. J is TRBJ2-5 and V is TRBV29-1; the match to TRBD2 covers 12 bases. CDR3 nucleotide sequence: TGCAGCGTGGATGGACTAGCGGGAACAGAGACCCAGTACTTC. It specifies CSVDGLAGTETQYF.